Sequencing of this T cell receptor beta chain was carried out in a study of blood T cell repertoires in COVID-19. Study context: Collection of acute and convalescent COVID-19 samples took place in the United States, Italy and Spain.

Those enrolled, adults aged about 18 to 95 years, came from about two dozen US areas. As processed by the authors: Amplification with reference gene primers provided the estimates of nucleated cell counts. This table comes from immunoSEQ multiplex PCR, and its TCRdb copy is limited to in-frame clones, with some not included. That table supplies the V and J calls and clone size; D and trimming were determined from the DNA. Of hundreds of thousands of clones listed, 80% to 85% are singletons. CDR1 is SQVTM, CDR2 ANQGSEA, per germline. The CDR3 sequence is 15 residues long. The junction had 6 bases not matched to a gene; V was cut back by 0 bases and J by 2 bases.

The chain is built from TRBV29-1 and TRBJ1-2, with 7 bases aligning to TRBD1. This clonotype was sampled from a woman between 40 and 55 years old who had recovered from COVID-19. Sequenced material: PBMCs or T cells enriched from blood (not recorded which). CDR3 sequence reads: CSVEDLKTGNYGYTF. CDR3 nucleotides: TGCAGCGTTGAAGATCTTAAGACAGGGAACTATGGCTACACCTTC.